This T cell receptor (beta chain) was identified in a study of regulatory T cells in long-lasting Graves disease. This sample's time point: newly diagnosed GD, antithyroid drugs for less than 3 months. Making the TCR library involved RNA that had been extracted from PBMCs. Under American Thyroid Association guidelines, Graves' disease was diagnosed. The CDR3 extends over 14 amino acids. V gave up 0 bases and J gave up 3 bases, with 7 bases separating them. The germline gives CDR1 SGHNT, CDR2 YYREEE (reference sequence). TCR beta libraries were built with iRepertoire HTBI primers and Arm-PCR of CDR3 regions. TCRdb reanalysed the multiplex PCR reads using MiXCR and keeps one entry per CDR3 protein. The table includes roughly 260,000 distinct CDR3 sequences, about 18% detected once. This clonotype was counted many times. These same data were also listed under a study on T cells in Graves' hyperthyroidism and ophthalmopathy.

The TCR sequence derives from a young woman with Graves disease. The sample consisted of peripheral blood mononuclear cells (PBMCs), taken at new diagnosis, from a patient treated with antithyroid drugs. The gene calls are TRBV5-4 and TRBJ2-4; D may match TRBD1 or TRBD2 (5 bases each). The CDR3 coding sequence is TGTGCCAGCAGCTTGGTGGGGGTCAAAAACATTCAGTACTTC. It codes for CASSLVGVKNIQYF.